One sample yielded the 19 T cell receptor beta chains listed below, sequenced in a study of PD-L1 blockade in urothelial cancer. The assay was immunoSEQ multiplex PCR, and TCRdb's table has in-frame clones only and misses some. The repertoire includes about 84,000 clones, 82% of them detected once, and more than 8% sits in the top ten. The sequenced sample was PBMCs, obtained around atezolizumab (anti-PD-L1) treatment. The receptors originated from a man between 65 and 80 years old with urothelial cancer.

The V gene is TRBV6-6, the J gene TRBJ2-7; 7 nucleotides match TRBD1. The CDR3 is 13 residues long. Trimming took 6 bases from V and 3 from J; bases not matched to a gene: 5. Germline loops: CDR1 MNHNY, CDR2 SVGAGI (reference sequence). CDR3 region: CASRPGTDYEQYF. The CDR3 DNA reads as TGTGCCAGCAGGCCAGGGACAGACTACGAGCAGTACTTC.

The chain uses TRBV18 and TRBJ2-5; D ambiguous. V was cut by 0 bases and J by 4 bases, with 6 bases left in between. Germline CDR1 reads KGHSH; CDR2 reads LQKENI. There are 13 residues in the CDR3. Here the CDR3 reads CASSPPTRETQYF. CDR3 bases: TGTGCCAGCTCACCACCGACAAGAGAGACCCAGTACTTC.

The V call is TRBV7-6, the J call TRBJ1-2; D uncertain. From germline, CDR1 is SGHVS and CDR2 FNYEAQ. CDR3 length equals 13 residues. The V end was cut by 5 bases, the J end by 4 bases, with 11 bases between. The CDR3 region is CASSPPGPYGYTF. The CDR3, as DNA: TGTGCCAGCAGCCCGCCTGGCCCCTATGGCTACACCTTC.

This chain joins TRBV19 and TRBJ2-1; 11 bases fit TRBD2. Germline V gene data show CDR1 as LNHDA and CDR2 as SQIVND (reference sequence). The CDR3 sequence is 19 residues long. J was trimmed by 0 bases and V by 5 bases; bases with no gene match: 12. In DNA, the CDR3 is TGTGCCAGTAGTCTCGCTCGACTAGCGGGGTCTAGCTCCTACAATGAGCAGTTCTTC. It specifies CASSLARLAGSSSYNEQFF.

This sequence joins TRBV6-1 and TRBJ2-3, with 8 bases matching TRBD1. This CDR3 has 16 residues. The J segment lost 3 bases and the V segment lost 4 bases, leaving 9 bases of the junction unmatched. CDR1 and CDR2 (germline): MNHNS, SASEGT. The CDR3 sequence is CASSGRQGQVTDTQYF. CDR3 coding DNA: TGTGCCAGCAGTGGGAGACAGGGACAGGTAACAGATACGCAGTATTTT.

The V gene is TRBV11-2, the J gene TRBJ2-1, with TRBD2 matching 13 bases. This CDR3 has 15 amino acids. Germline V CDR1 and CDR2: SGHAT, FQNNGV. The J segment lost 4 bases and the V segment lost 5 bases, leaving 2 bases of the junction unmatched. CDR3 DNA sequence: TGTGCCAGCAGCAGGACTAGCGGGGGTTACAATGAGCAGTTCTTC. Translation: CASSRTSGGYNEQFF.

V gene TRBV21-1 combines with J gene TRBJ1-3. TRBV21-1 is tagged as a pseudogene. This CDR3 contains 14 residues. The CDR3 DNA follows: TGTGCCAGCATCGTCGGGAGGGAGGGAGTCGCCATATATTTT. Translated: CASIVGREGVAIYF.

V and J are TRBV14 and TRBJ1-1; unclear D gene. Trimming left V 3 bases short and J 6 bases short, with 5 bases between. Germline CDR1 and CDR2: SGHDN and FVKESK. The CDR3 extends over 11 amino acids. The CDR3, as DNA: TGTGCCAGCAGCCACACAGCTGAAGCTTTCTTT. It is translated as CASSHTAEAFF.

This chain uses TRBV2 with TRBJ2-3; D perhaps matches TRBD1 (5 bases). V gave up 6 bases and J gave up 2 bases, with 18 bases separating them. Looked up from germline, CDR1 is SNHLY and CDR2 is FYNNEI. The CDR3 runs 16 residues. In DNA form, the CDR3 reads TGTGCCAGCAGCGTAACTAATGGGGCAAACACAGATACGCAGTATTTT. Translated: CASSVTNGANTDTQYF.

The J gene is TRBJ1-2, the V gene TRBV5-6; TRBD1 aligns across 7 bases. The CDR3 totals 19 residues. V lost 8 bases and J lost 4; bases outside the gene matches: 26. Looked up from germline, CDR1 is SGHDT and CDR2 is YYEEEE. CDR3 nucleotide sequence: TGTGCCAGGATTAGACAGGGAAGCTATTCCCAATCACCCCCCTATGGCTACACCTTC. Its translation is CARIRQGSYSQSPPYGYTF.

The chain recombines TRBV7-3 with TRBJ2-1, with 8 nucleotides matching TRBD2. CDR3 length: 15 amino acids. Germline trimming cut 2 bases from V and 3 bases from J; bases unmatched to any gene: 3. Germline loops: CDR1 SGHTA, CDR2 FQGTGA. The CDR3 sequence is CASSLSAGGYNEQFF. The CDR3 DNA is TGTGCCAGCAGCTTATCGGCGGGGGGCTACAATGAGCAGTTCTTC.

The CDR3 bases are TGTGCCTGGAGAGAAGGGGCTACTGAAGCTTTCTTT. It yields the protein CAWREGATEAFF. The chain employs TRBV30 and TRBJ1-1; maybe TRBD1 (5 bases). The CDR3 is 12 amino acids. Germline CDR1 and CDR2: GTSNPN and SVGIG (reference sequence). Trimming took 3 bases from V and 5 from J, leaving 10 bases between them.

The V gene is TRBV30, the J gene TRBJ2-1, with 12 bases aligning to TRBD2. The CDR3 covers 17 residues. Trimming at V came to 2 bases and at J to 7 bases, leaving 12 bases not matched to a gene. Per germline, CDR1 GTSNPN and CDR2 SVGIG (reference sequence). This chain's CDR3 is CAWSSHGLAGGQNEQFF. CDR3 coding DNA: TGTGCCTGGAGTTCCCACGGCCTAGCGGGAGGGCAAAATGAGCAGTTCTTC. Drawing the rest from reference TRBV30 and TRBJ2-1, the complete variable domain is SQTIHQWPATLVQPVGSPLSLECTVEGTSNPNLYWYRQAAGRGLQLLFYSVGIGQISSEVPQNLSASRPQDRQFILSSKKLLLSDSGFYLCAWSSHGLAGGQNEQFFGPGTRLTVL.

V usage is TRBV27 and J usage is TRBJ2-3; tentative D call: TRBD1 (5 bases). Trimming left V 6 bases short and J 2 bases short, with 15 bases between. Germline V CDR1 and CDR2: MNHEY, SMNVEV (reference sequence). The CDR3 is made up of 15 amino acids. The CDR3 spells CASSNEQDLTDTQYF. The CDR3 nucleotides are TGTGCCAGCAGCAACGAACAGGACCTCACAGATACGCAGTATTTT.

The gene calls are TRBV5-4 and TRBJ2-7; the match to TRBD2 covers 11 bases. Per the germline V gene, CDR1 is SGHNT and CDR2 is YYREEE (reference sequence). The CDR3 is 16 amino acids. Losses at the gene ends were 0 bases for V and 1 base for J; bases not matched to a gene: 3. CDR3 sequence reads: CASSLDLAGGSYEQYF. The CDR3 DNA is TGTGCCAGCAGCTTGGATCTAGCGGGAGGTTCCTACGAGCAGTACTTC.

CDR3 loop: CASSLAGTGSYEQYF. The CDR3 nucleotides read TGCGCCAGCAGCTTGGCCGGGACAGGGTCTTACGAGCAGTACTTC. This chain uses TRBV5-1 with TRBJ2-7; 9 nucleotides agree with TRBD1. Germline lookup yields CDR1 SGHRS and CDR2 YFSETQ. The CDR3 is 15 amino acids. Trimming removed 0 bases from V and 4 bases from J; junction bases left unmatched: 5.

The rearrangement uses TRBV5-1 and TRBJ2-5; 9 positions agree with TRBD1. CDR1 and CDR2 (germline): SGHRS, YFSETQ. V shed 2 bases and J 5 bases; nucleotides not matched to a gene: 7. CDR3 length equals 15 residues. The CDR3 nucleotides are TGCGCCAGCAGCTTCACAGGGGGCGCCCCGGAGACCCAGTACTTC. Translated: CASSFTGGAPETQYF.

The CDR3 coding sequence is TGTGCCAGCAGCAGGGACAGGAACACTGAAGCTTTCTTT. Protein product: CASSRDRNTEAFF. The J gene is TRBJ1-1, the V gene TRBV7-3; 7 bases fit TRBD1. From germline, CDR1 is SGHTA and CDR2 FQGTGA. With 5 bases clipped from V and 1 base from J, the junction kept 1 base outside the gene matches. There are 13 residues in the CDR3.

The V gene is TRBV4-3, the J gene TRBJ1-2, with D hard to call. V shed 0 bases and J shed 4 bases, with 9 bases lying between them. CDR3 size: 14 residues. Per germline, CDR1 LGHNA and CDR2 YSLEER. In DNA, the CDR3 is TGCGCCAGCAGCCAAGATGGAAACAGCTATGGCTACACCTTC. It specifies CASSQDGNSYGYTF.